The 2 T cell receptor beta chains below come from one sample, sequenced in a study of T-cell memory formation after mild COVID-19. TCRdb ran MiXCR on the 5' RACE reads and lists one entry per CDR3 protein. The repertoire holds hundreds of thousands of distinct CDR3 sequences, with 15% to 20% as singletons. The specimen was PBMCs or a T cell subset sorted from them (not recorded which). The receptors derive from a man between 18 and 29 years old who had mild COVID-19 (a few samples of this study predate the infection). Cell type and time point are not known.

This clonotype has more than one count but fewer than ten. This chain links TRBV6-5 with TRBJ2-3; 7 bases agree with TRBD1. Trimming took 2 bases from V and 2 from J; bases not matched to a gene: 4. Germline V gene lookup returns CDR1 MNHEY and CDR2 SVGAGI. The CDR3 spans 15 residues. The CDR3 sequence is CASSYRGQITDTQYF. The DNA of the CDR3 is TGTGCCAGCAGTTACAGGGGACAGATCACAGATACGCAGTATTTT.

The sample holds a few counts of this clonotype. V and J are TRBV19 and TRBJ2-1; 7 nucleotides agree with TRBD2. This CDR3 spans 16 amino acids. Germline V gene lookup returns CDR1 LNHDA and CDR2 SQIVND (reference sequence). The V and J ends lost 0 bases and 1 base, in that order; junction bases with no gene match: 3. As DNA, the CDR3 is TGTGCCAGTAGTATAGAGACTAGCAGATCCTACAATGAGCAGTTCTTC. Its translation: CASSIETSRSYNEQFF.